This TCR beta chain appears in the sequencing data of a study of control samples from healthy donors and cancer patients. This CDR3 is built from 11 residues. CDR1 and CDR2 from the germline V gene are SGHDT and YYEEEE. V lost 3 bases to trimming and J lost 11 bases, with 11 bases between them. This table comes from immunoSEQ multiplex PCR, and its TCRdb copy is limited to in-frame clones, with some not included. This table holds approximately 120,000 clones, about 90% found once. The TCR comes from a man between 18 and 35 years old in good health. The material sequenced was blood. V usage is TRBV5-6 and J usage is TRBJ1-2, with D hard to call. In nucleotides, the CDR3 is TGTGCCAGCAGCTCGGAGGTGACATACACCTTC. Translation gives CASSSEVTYTF. Complete variable domain (other parts from reference TRBV5-6 and TRBJ1-2): DAGVTQSPTHLIKTRGQQVTLRCSPKSGHDTVSWYQQALGQGPQFIFQYYEEEERQRGNFPDRFSGHQFPNYSSELNVNALLLGDSALYLCASSSEVTYTFGSGTRLTVV.